These 15 T cell receptor beta chains share one sample of origin, sequenced in a study of blood T cell repertoires in COVID-19. Here immunoSEQ multiplex PCR was the method, and the copy in TCRdb shows in-frame clones only, minus some. This sample has a few hundred thousand clones, with 70% to 90% found just once. The sequenced sample was PBMCs or T cells enriched from blood (not recorded which). Receptors originate from a man aged 25-40 years who had recovered from COVID-19.

This rearrangement joins TRBV5-4 to TRBJ1-1; D gene uncertain. V was pared by 3 bases and J by 4 bases, with 16 bases between. Germline V gene lookup returns CDR1 SGHNT and CDR2 YYREEE (reference sequence). The CDR3 consists of 15 residues. In DNA form, the CDR3 reads TGTGCCAGCAGCTCTGAGGGTCGAGCGGGCACTGAAGCTTTCTTT. Protein: CASSSEGRAGTEAFF. The variable domain in full, completed from reference TRBV5-4 and TRBJ1-1, reads ETGVTQSPTHLIKTRGQQVTLRCSSQSGHNTVSWYQQALGQGPQFIFQYYREEENGRGNFPPRFSGLQFPNYSSELNVNALELDDSALYLCASSSEGRAGTEAFFGQGTRLTVV.

V gene TRBV4-1 combines with J gene TRBJ2-5; 7 nucleotides line up with TRBD1. In germline, CDR1 is MGHRA, CDR2 YSYEKL. V shed 2 bases, J shed 0 bases, and the junction held 12 bases outside the gene matches. CDR3 length: 18 residues. The CDR3 protein is CASSQNRGSKRDQETQYF. CDR3 coding DNA: TGCGCCAGCAGCCAAAACAGGGGTTCGAAGAGGGACCAAGAGACCCAGTACTTC.

V usage is TRBV6-5 and J usage is TRBJ1-1, with D maybe TRBD1 (6 bases). Looked up from germline, CDR1 is MNHEY and CDR2 is SVGAGI. V shed 1 base and J shed 6 bases, with 15 bases lying between them. The length of the CDR3 is 15 residues. This chain's CDR3 is CASSYWKQGVAEAFF. CDR3 DNA sequence: TGTGCCAGCAGTTACTGGAAACAGGGCGTCGCTGAAGCTTTCTTT.

The V call is TRBV3-1 (or the pseudogene TRBV3-2), the J call TRBJ1-2; 8 bases match TRBD1. The CDR3 spans 15 residues. V lost 4 bases and J lost 0; bases outside the gene matches: 4. CDR1 is LGHDT, CDR2 YNNKEL, per germline (reference sequence). CDR3 region: CASSRDRGANYGYTF. DNA for the CDR3: TGTGCCAGCAGCCGCGACAGGGGCGCTAACTATGGCTACACCTTC.

The CDR3 sequence is CASSQDAGAGYTF. CDR3 bases: TGTGCCAGCAGCCAAGATGCAGGGGCTGGCTACACCTTC. The genes are TRBV3-1 (or the pseudogene TRBV3-2) and TRBJ1-2; maybe TRBD1 (6 bases). Germline V CDR1 and CDR2: LGHDT, YNNKEL (reference sequence). The CDR3 is 13 amino acids. Deletions cut 0 bases from V and 7 bases from J, with 9 bases between.

The gene calls are TRBV10-3 and TRBJ2-5, with 7 bases fitting TRBD2. V trimming: 9 bases; J trimming: 2 bases; junction bases outside the gene matches: 3. The CDR3 is 12 amino acids. From germline, CDR1 is ENHRY and CDR2 SYGVKD. The CDR3, as DNA: TGTGCCATTGGACTAGAACAAGAGACCCAGTACTTC. Encoded protein: CAIGLEQETQYF.

The chain combines TRBV18 with TRBJ2-7; 8 bases agree with TRBD1. The CDR3 consists of 14 residues. Germline values: CDR1 KGHSH, CDR2 LQKENI. Trimming cost V 5 bases and J 1 base; bases outside gene matches: 4. CDR3: CASSADRASYEQYF. CDR3 sequence (DNA): TGTGCCAGCTCAGCGGACAGGGCATCCTACGAGCAGTACTTC.

Note on this clone: Relative to the germline gene, one junction end is altered; a read error may explain this. The J gene is TRBJ1-6, the V gene TRBV3-1 (or the pseudogene TRBV3-2); 10 bases fit TRBD1. This CDR3 is 14 amino acids long. Germline CDR1 and CDR2: LGHDT and YNNKEL (reference sequence). The CDR3 reads CASSNTQTGGKSDF. The DNA of the CDR3 is TGTGCCAGCAGCAACACCCAGACAGGGGGCAAATCGGATTTT.

This clone was seen more than once but under ten times. The chain uses TRBV7-3 and TRBJ1-1; the D gene is possibly TRBD1 (5 bases). Germline V lookup: CDR1 SGHTA, CDR2 FQGTGA. CDR3 length: 14 residues. V lost 0 bases, J lost 4 bases, and 9 bases lay in between. The CDR3, as DNA: TGTGCCAGCAGCTTAACTGGGGCTGGCACTGAAGCTTTCTTT. This gives the protein CASSLTGAGTEAFF.

This chain uses TRBV20-1 with TRBJ1-1; possible D gene TRBD1, 5 bases. This CDR3 contains 14 residues. The germline V gene encodes CDR1 DFQATT and CDR2 SNEGSKA (reference sequence). Trimming removed 3 bases at V and 5 bases at J, with 16 bases between. The CDR3 DNA reads TGCAGTGCTAGTATAGGGGAGGGTGTAACTGAAGCTTTCTTT. Amino acid sequence: CSASIGEGVTEAFF.

The chain carries TRBV3-1 (or the pseudogene TRBV3-2) and TRBJ2-7, with TRBD1 as a possible D gene (6 bases). The CDR3 extends over 18 amino acids. Germline V CDR1 and CDR2: LGHDT, YNNKEL (reference sequence). Between the trimmed V and J ends, which lost 2 bases and 4 bases, there was a span of 24 bases. The CDR3 bases are TGTGCCAGCAGCCAAAGATGGAGAGCCGGGGACAAAAATTACGAGCAGTACTTC. Translated, it gives CASSQRWRAGDKNYEQYF.

V and J are TRBV20-1 and TRBJ1-1; 11 nucleotides match TRBD1. This CDR3 is 15 amino acids long. Germline trimming cut 3 bases from V and 4 bases from J; bases unmatched to any gene: 7. CDR1 and CDR2 from the germline V gene are DFQATT and SNEGSKA (reference sequence). The CDR3 spells CSASGQGASSTEAFF. As DNA, the CDR3 is TGCAGTGCTAGTGGACAGGGGGCATCGAGCACTGAAGCTTTCTTT.

The chain has TRBV30 and TRBJ1-5, with a weak D call TRBD1 (5 bases). Trimming stripped 7 bases from V and 4 bases from J, with 11 bases between. Germline V CDR1 and CDR2: GTSNPN, SVGIG (reference sequence). This CDR3 has 12 amino acids. CDR3 loop: CALGTGNQPQHF. Here the CDR3 DNA reads TGTGCCTTGGGGACGGGGAATCAGCCCCAGCATTTT.

The CDR3 sequence is CASSQEGSRGRDTQYF. The CDR3 nucleotides read TGTGCCAGCAGCCAAGAGGGATCGCGGGGGAGAGATACGCAGTATTTT. The rearrangement joins TRBV3-1 (or the pseudogene TRBV3-2) to TRBJ2-3; 7 bases agree with TRBD2. Germline V gene sequence: CDR1 LGHDT, CDR2 YNNKEL (reference sequence). V was pared by 0 bases and J by 5 bases, with 8 bases of the junction left unmatched. This CDR3 spans 16 amino acids.

This clone turned up a few times. The V and J genes are TRBV18 and TRBJ1-1; D gene ambiguous. Germline loops: CDR1 KGHSH, CDR2 LQKENI. The V end was cut by 2 bases, the J end by 6 bases, with 7 bases between. This CDR3 spans 12 amino acids. DNA of the CDR3: TGTGCCAGCTCACCATCCGGTCCTGAAGCTTTCTTT. It encodes CASSPSGPEAFF.